The present T cell receptor (beta chain) was sequenced within a study of cytomegalovirus exposure and HLA in healthy donors. In the study overall: The Caucasian-associated ancestry cluster held less than 85% of over 350 genotyped donors.

The CDR3 length is 14 residues. With 0 bases removed from V and 4 bases from J, the gap between germline ends came to 9 bases. From germline, CDR1 is PRHDT and CDR2 FYEKMQ (reference sequence). The PCR made use of 60 Vbeta and 13 Jbeta primers. Assay: immunoSEQ multiplex PCR; the TCRdb copy retains only in-frame clones and omits some. The sample holds approximately 38,000 clones, approximately 71% seen once. This clone was detected only a few times. Material for sequencing was PBMCs. The chain combines TRBV13 with TRBJ1-2; D is unresolved. The TCR originated in a man over 45 in good health and CMV-seropositive. The CDR3 nucleotides read TGTGCCAGCAGCTTAGGAACGCTGGCCTATGGCTACACCTTC. Translation gives CASSLGTLAYGYTF.